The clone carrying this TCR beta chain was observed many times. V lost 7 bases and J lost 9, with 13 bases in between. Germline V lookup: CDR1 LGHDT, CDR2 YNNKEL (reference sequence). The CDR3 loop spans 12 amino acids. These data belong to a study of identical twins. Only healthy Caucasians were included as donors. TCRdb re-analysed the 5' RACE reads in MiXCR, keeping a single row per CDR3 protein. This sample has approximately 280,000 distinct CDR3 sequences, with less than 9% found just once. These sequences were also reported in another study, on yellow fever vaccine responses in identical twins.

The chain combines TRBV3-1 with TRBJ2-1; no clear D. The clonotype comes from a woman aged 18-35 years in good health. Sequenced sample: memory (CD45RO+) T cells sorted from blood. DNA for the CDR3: TGTGCCAGCACCTCTGTTGGCAGTGAGCAGTTCTTC. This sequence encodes CASTSVGSEQFF.